Below are 26 T cell receptor beta chains sequenced from a single sample in a study of blood T cell repertoires in COVID-19. The table came from immunoSEQ multiplex PCR; TCRdb's copy has only in-frame clones and leaves some out. The sample comprises about 160,000 clones, about 86% of which are singletons, and about 9.4% rests with the top ten. Sequencing input: peripheral blood. The origin of the receptors is a woman aged 70-85 years with COVID-19, enrolled during active disease.

J is TRBJ2-3 and V is TRBV5-1; perhaps TRBD2 as D (5 bases). Per the germline V gene, CDR1 is SGHRS and CDR2 is YFSETQ. The V end lost 5 bases, the J end lost 11 bases, and 18 bases lay between the germline ends. This CDR3 contains 13 residues. As DNA, the CDR3 is TGCGCCAGCAGGCAAACCCAGCAAGAGGGGCAGTATTTT. This gives the protein CASRQTQQEGQYF.

The chain joins TRBV2 to TRBJ2-7; D call uncertain. V dropped 4 bases and J dropped 2 bases, with 12 bases sitting between them. The CDR3 totals 14 residues. CDR1 and CDR2 from the germline V gene are SNHLY and FYNNEI. The CDR3 sequence is CASSAPLGPYEQYF. The CDR3 DNA sequence: TGTGCCAGCAGTGCCCCATTGGGCCCCTACGAGCAGTACTTC.

The chain is built from TRBV5-6 and TRBJ2-5, with D perhaps TRBD2 (6 bases). Between the trimmed V and J ends, which lost 4 bases and 2 bases, there was a span of 15 bases. CDR3 length equals 15 residues. Germline V gene sequence: CDR1 SGHDT, CDR2 YYEEEE. CDR3 nucleotides: TGTGCCAGCAGCGCCGGGGGTTTGGGGCAAGAGACCCAGTACTTC. This translates into CASSAGGLGQETQYF.

The J gene is TRBJ1-1, the V gene TRBV27, with D hard to call. The germline CDR1 and CDR2 sequences are MNHEY and SMNVEV (reference sequence). Trimming took 0 bases from V and 4 from J, leaving 12 bases between them. CDR3 length equals 15 residues. In DNA form, the CDR3 reads TGTGCCAGCAGTTTATCGTTCGACGGCGGCACTGAAGCTTTCTTT. This encodes CASSLSFDGGTEAFF.

This sequence joins TRBV11-2 and TRBJ2-5; D is undetermined. CDR3 length: 13 amino acids. Trimming stripped 3 bases from V and 7 bases from J, with 12 bases between. Germline values: CDR1 SGHAT, CDR2 FQNNGV. The CDR3 here is CASSLAGTWTQYF. The CDR3 DNA reads as TGTGCCAGCAGCTTGGCAGGTACCTGGACCCAGTACTTC.

This chain links TRBV3-1 (or the pseudogene TRBV3-2) with TRBJ2-7; 10 bases agree with TRBD2. The CDR3 spans 14 residues. CDR1 is LGHDT, CDR2 YNNKEL, per germline (reference sequence). With V trimmed by 4 bases and J by 6 bases, 6 bases remained unmatched. The CDR3 DNA follows: TGTGCCAGCAGCCTGGGACTAGCGCGCTCCGAGCAGTACTTC. Encoded protein: CASSLGLARSEQYF.

The chain carries TRBV9 and TRBJ1-6; D gene uncertain. Germline V gene data show CDR1 as SGDLS and CDR2 as YYNGEE. CDR3 length: 13 residues. Trimming shortened V by 0 bases and J by 13 bases, and 11 bases separated the two germline ends. The CDR3 DNA follows: TGTGCCAGCAGCGTAGGGGAGGGTTTGCCCCTCCACTTT. Protein product: CASSVGEGLPLHF.

The chain joins TRBV18 to TRBJ1-1; 7 bases are shared with TRBD1. V gave up 4 bases and J gave up 4 bases; unmatched junction bases: 6. In germline, CDR1 is KGHSH, CDR2 LQKENI. CDR3 length: 14 amino acids. The CDR3 coding sequence is TGTGCCAGCTCACAACTAGACAGGGTCACTGAAGCTTTCTTT. This gives the protein CASSQLDRVTEAFF.

The chain recombines TRBV29-1 with TRBJ2-7; maybe TRBD2 (5 bases). Trimming took off 7 bases at V and 2 bases at J, with 15 bases between the two ends. CDR1 and CDR2 from the germline V gene are SQVTM and ANQGSEA. The CDR3 totals 13 residues. Written as DNA, the CDR3 is TGCAGCGCCAGAACGACGGGGACCTACGAGCAGTACTTC. This encodes CSARTTGTYEQYF.

The CDR3 nucleotides are TGTGCCAGCAGCCTTAAAGACAGGAACCTTTATGGCTACACCTTC. Residues: CASSLKDRNLYGYTF. The rearrangement joins TRBV5-8 to TRBJ1-2, with D possibly matching TRBD1 (6 bases). The germline V gene has CDR1 SGHTS and CDR2 YDEGEE. V lost 4 bases to trimming and J lost 5 bases, with 18 bases between them. The CDR3 sequence is 15 residues long.

V is TRBV7-3 and J is TRBJ2-5; a weak D match, TRBD1 (6 bases). Germline V gene data show CDR1 as SGHTA and CDR2 as FQGTGA. Between the trimmed V and J ends, which lost 6 bases and 3 bases, there was a span of 11 bases. This CDR3 comprises 13 residues. The CDR3 spells CASSRGSKETQYF. The CDR3 region has the DNA TGTGCCAGCAGTAGGGGGTCTAAAGAGACCCAGTACTTC.

The chain is built from TRBV9 and TRBJ2-2; 12 positions agree with TRBD2. The trim removed 2 bases at V and 4 bases at J, leaving 12 bases unmatched. This CDR3 contains 19 residues. CDR1 SGDLS and CDR2 YYNGEE come from the germline V gene. The CDR3 reads CASSVPHGLAGSGTGELFF. CDR3 sequence (DNA): TGTGCCAGCAGCGTTCCTCACGGACTAGCGGGGAGTGGCACCGGGGAGCTGTTTTTT.

The V and J genes are TRBV9 and TRBJ2-7; weak D call: TRBD1 (5 bases). V shed 0 bases and J shed 3 bases, with 10 bases lying between them. The germline V gene has CDR1 SGDLS and CDR2 YYNGEE. The CDR3 has 14 amino acids. In nucleotides, the CDR3 is TGTGCCAGCAGCGTAGGCACAGGACACTACGAGCAGTACTTC. Translation gives CASSVGTGHYEQYF.

The chain recombines TRBV5-4 with TRBJ2-7, with TRBD2 identical over 7 bases. CDR3 length equals 17 residues. V was clipped by 4 bases and J by 1 base; unmatched bases: 14. The germline V gene has CDR1 SGHNT and CDR2 YYREEE (reference sequence). The CDR3 DNA follows: TGTGCCAGCAGCGCAGGATCACGCGGGGGAGCTTCCTACGAGCAGTACTTC. It specifies CASSAGSRGGASYEQYF.

This clone was counted a few times. The chain joins TRBV20-1 to TRBJ2-5; D ambiguous. The CDR3 spans 11 residues. Trimming removed 4 bases at V and 1 base at J, with 4 bases between. Germline CDR1 reads DFQATT; CDR2 reads SNEGSKA (reference sequence). In DNA form, the CDR3 reads TGCAGTGCTACTTTCCAAGAGACCCAGTACTTC. Translation gives CSATFQETQYF.

The chain has TRBV5-1 and TRBJ2-5, with 7 bases identical to TRBD1. There are 17 residues in the CDR3. CDR1 and CDR2 from the germline V gene are SGHRS and YFSETQ. V shed 3 bases, J shed 5 bases, and the junction held 16 bases outside the gene matches. The CDR3 sequence is CASSSGRFTGVLETQYF. For the CDR3, the DNA is TGCGCCAGCAGCTCCGGTCGATTTACAGGGGTCCTCGAGACCCAGTACTTC.

This chain links TRBV3-1 (or the pseudogene TRBV3-2) with TRBJ2-3; TRBD2 might be the D (6 bases). V was clipped by 5 bases and J by 1 base, with 16 bases between them. The CDR3 is 16 amino acids. Germline V CDR1 and CDR2: LGHDT, YNNKEL (reference sequence). This CDR3 reads CASSSRVVAGTDTQYF. The CDR3, as DNA: TGTGCCAGCAGCTCGCGCGTGGTAGCGGGCACAGATACGCAGTATTTT.

In this sample, this clone turned up once. The CDR3 nucleotides are TGTGCCAGCACCGGCAGGGAGGATCCTACAGATACGCAGTATTTT. This encodes CASTGREDPTDTQYF. V gene TRBV6-5 combines with J gene TRBJ2-3; TRBD2 is a possible D gene (6 bases). Germline V gene data show CDR1 as MNHEY and CDR2 as SVGAGI. This CDR3 has 15 amino acids. V shed 7 bases and J shed 3 bases, with 17 bases lying between them.

This chain links TRBV5-1 with TRBJ2-1; TRBD2 aligns across 10 bases. V was clipped by 4 bases and J by 6 bases; unmatched bases: 10. The V gene's germline CDR1 is SGHRS and CDR2 YFSETQ. The CDR3 length is 16 residues. The CDR3 protein is CASSLALAGAGNEQFF. CDR3 in DNA: TGCGCCAGCAGCCTGGCCCTAGCGGGGGCGGGCAATGAGCAGTTCTTC.

V gene TRBV6-1 combines with J gene TRBJ1-5; the match to TRBD1 covers 8 bases. The CDR3 has 14 residues. Germline lookup yields CDR1 MNHNS and CDR2 SASEGT. V shed 1 base, J shed 4 bases, and the junction held 0 bases outside the gene matches. The CDR3 DNA sequence: TGTGCCAGCAGTGAAGGGACAGGGAATCAGCCCCAGCATTTT. This codes for CASSEGTGNQPQHF.

The rearrangement joins TRBV5-5 to TRBJ2-2; TRBD2 aligns across 12 bases. CDR3 length equals 16 residues. After removal of 4 bases from V and 1 base from J, the junction contained 2 bases not matched to a gene. In germline, CDR1 is SGHKS, CDR2 YYEKEE (reference sequence). The CDR3 DNA reads TGTGCCAGCAGCCGACTAGCGGGGGAGAACACCGGGGAGCTGTTTTTT. As protein: CASSRLAGENTGELFF.

This chain uses TRBV5-1 with TRBJ2-2; weak D call: TRBD1 (5 bases). V lost 3 bases and J lost 1, with 7 bases in between. This CDR3 has 14 residues. Per germline, CDR1 SGHRS and CDR2 YFSETQ. CDR3 nucleotide sequence: TGCGCCAGCAGCTCGCAGGGGAACACCGGGGAGCTGTTTTTT. Translated: CASSSQGNTGELFF.

V is TRBV19 and J is TRBJ2-1; D is perhaps TRBD2 (7 bases). This CDR3 contains 16 residues. Trimming removed 5 bases at V and 9 bases at J, with 23 bases between. Germline assignment: CDR1 LNHDA and CDR2 SQIVND (reference sequence). CDR3 residues: CASSPRGRGGFGEQFF. The CDR3 nucleotides are TGTGCCAGTAGTCCCCGGGGAAGGGGGGGCTTTGGTGAGCAGTTCTTC.

This clone was detected only once. CDR3 amino acids: CASSPNRGKANGYTF. The CDR3 nucleotides read TGCGCCAGCAGCCCTAACAGGGGGAAAGCAAATGGCTACACCTTC. The gene calls are TRBV10-1 and TRBJ1-2, with 8 bases identical to TRBD1. CDR1 WNHNN and CDR2 SYGVQD come from the germline V gene (reference sequence). This CDR3 region has 15 residues. V trimming: 6 bases; J trimming: 6 bases; junction bases outside the gene matches: 12.

The CDR3, as DNA: TGCGCCAGCAGCTTGGGCGAACGGAATTCACCCCTCCACTTT. Protein: CASSLGERNSPLHF. This rearrangement joins TRBV5-1 to TRBJ1-6; D is ambiguous. The CDR3 runs 14 residues. Germline V CDR1 and CDR2: SGHRS, YFSETQ. Trimming took off 0 bases at V and 7 bases at J, with 8 bases between the two ends.

The CDR3 DNA sequence: TGTGCCAGCGGGACAGCTTACAATGAGCAGTTCTTC. Translation gives CASGTAYNEQFF. This chain connects TRBV12-3 or TRBV12-4 to TRBJ2-1; 7 positions match TRBD1. The J segment lost 4 bases and the V segment lost 8 bases, leaving 2 bases of the junction unmatched. The CDR3 totals 12 residues.